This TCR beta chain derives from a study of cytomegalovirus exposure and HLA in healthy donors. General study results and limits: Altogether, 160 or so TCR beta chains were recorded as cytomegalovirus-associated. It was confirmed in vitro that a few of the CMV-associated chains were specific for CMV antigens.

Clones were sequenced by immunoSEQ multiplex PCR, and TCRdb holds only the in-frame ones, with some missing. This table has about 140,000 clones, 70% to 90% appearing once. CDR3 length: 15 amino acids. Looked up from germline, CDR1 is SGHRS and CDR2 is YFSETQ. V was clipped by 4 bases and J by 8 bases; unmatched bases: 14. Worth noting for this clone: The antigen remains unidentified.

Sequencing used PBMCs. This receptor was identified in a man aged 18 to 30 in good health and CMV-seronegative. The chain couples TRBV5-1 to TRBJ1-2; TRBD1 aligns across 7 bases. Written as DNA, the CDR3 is TGCGCCAGCAGCCCCGGGGACAGTGCTTTAGGGGGCTACACCTTC. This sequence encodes CASSPGDSALGGYTF.